Each of the 13 T cell receptor beta chains below was sequenced from the same sample in a study of Graves' ophthalmopathy and Graves' hyperthyroidism. Investigators amplified TCR beta CDR3 regions from RNA transcripts. RT-PCR was first run with HTBI primers, then multiplex PCR in a second round. Each CDR3 protein is one row after TCRdb ran MiXCR on the multiplex PCR reads. The table lists 260,000 or so distinct CDR3 sequences, 45% to 55% of them singletons. The material sequenced was peripheral blood. Source of these receptors: an adult man with Graves' ophthalmopathy.

V is TRBV7-9 and J is TRBJ1-1, with no clear D. The CDR3 has 13 amino acids. Germline V gene lookup returns CDR1 SEHNR and CDR2 FQNEAQ (reference sequence). Trimming cost V 3 bases and J 4 bases, with 9 bases left between them. CDR3 DNA: TGTGCCAGCAGCTTGGACGGATTCACTGAAGCTTTCTTT. This translates into CASSLDGFTEAFF.

The chain combines TRBV7-3 with TRBJ2-7, with D perhaps matching TRBD2 (5 bases). Deletions cut 3 bases from V and 3 bases from J, with 15 bases between. Germline V lookup: CDR1 SGHTA, CDR2 FQGTGA. The CDR3 contains 15 residues. CDR3 sequence reads: CASSFVGLRDYEQYF. The CDR3 coding sequence is TGTGCCAGCAGCTTCGTCGGGTTACGGGACTACGAGCAGTACTTC.

This clonotype was counted once. In nucleotides, the CDR3 is TGCAGTGCTCCTACAAGCACTGGGGCCAACGTCCTGACTTTC. Its protein product is CSAPTSTGANVLTF. This rearrangement joins TRBV20-1 to TRBJ2-6; no clear D gene. This CDR3 spans 14 amino acids. Germline values: CDR1 DFQATT, CDR2 SNEGSKA (reference sequence). Trimming removed 5 bases from V and 2 bases from J, with 10 bases in between.

V usage is TRBV5-4 and J usage is TRBJ1-2; 9 nucleotides agree with TRBD1. From germline, CDR1 is SGHNT and CDR2 YYREEE (reference sequence). The CDR3 spans 14 residues. J gave up 2 bases and V 4 bases, and 3 bases lay outside the gene matches. The CDR3 nucleotides read TGTGCCAGCAGCGACGACAGGGGGAACTATGGCTACACCTTC. Its translation is CASSDDRGNYGYTF.

This clonotype has only a few counts. CDR3 residues: CASSLFSAYTF. In DNA, the CDR3 is TGTGCCAGCAGCTTATTCTCCGCCTACACCTTC. The chain employs TRBV5-6 and TRBJ1-2, with D uncertain. The germline CDR1 and CDR2 sequences are SGHDT and YYEEEE. The CDR3 contains 11 residues. Trimming removed 2 bases from V and 10 bases from J, with 9 bases in between. The whole variable domain, filled in from reference TRBV5-6 and TRBJ1-2, reads DAGVTQSPTHLIKTRGQQVTLRCSPKSGHDTVSWYQQALGQGPQFIFQYYEEEERQRGNFPDRFSGHQFPNYSSELNVNALLLGDSALYLCASSLFSAYTFGSGTRLTVV.

V usage is TRBV29-1 and J usage is TRBJ2-5, with TRBD1 matching over 9 bases. There are 12 residues in the CDR3. Per germline, CDR1 SQVTM and CDR2 ANQGSEA. V dropped 7 bases and J dropped 5; count of bases not matched to a gene: 5. Written as DNA, the CDR3 is TGCAGCGCAGGACAGGGGAGGGAGACCCAGTACTTC. This sequence encodes CSAGQGRETQYF.

The rearrangement joins TRBV2 to TRBJ1-4, with 11 bases identical to TRBD1. CDR3 length: 15 amino acids. J lost 6 bases, V lost 6 bases, and 6 bases had no gene match. Germline V CDR1 and CDR2: SNHLY, FYNNEI. This CDR3 is CASSLWTGGYEKLFF. CDR3 in DNA: TGTGCCAGCAGCCTATGGACAGGGGGCTATGAAAAACTGTTTTTT.

On this clonotype: Just one base apart from a much larger clone, this may be a read error. This chain joins TRBV2 and TRBJ1-5, with TRBD1 matching over 7 bases. With 5 bases clipped from V and 6 bases from J, the junction kept 4 bases outside the gene matches. The CDR3 is 13 residues long. CDR1 is SNHLY and CDR2 is FYNNEI in the germline V gene. CDR3 in DNA: TGTGCCAGCAGTCGGGACAGAAGTCAGCCCCAGCATTTT. Translated, it gives CASSRDRSQPQHF.

V and J are TRBV12-3 or TRBV12-4 and TRBJ1-1; D remains unclear. The CDR3 length is 15 residues. V was cut by 3 bases and J by 5 bases, with 16 bases left in between. In DNA form, the CDR3 reads TGTGCCAGCAGTTTTTTCGGCGCCAAGGTGACTGAAGCTTTCTTT. The encoded protein is CASSFFGAKVTEAFF.

In its sample, this clonotype was seen once. The J gene is TRBJ2-7, the V gene TRBV20-1, with 9 bases identical to TRBD2. The J segment lost 5 bases and the V segment lost 1 base, leaving 12 bases of the junction unmatched. Germline V CDR1 and CDR2: DFQATT, SNEGSKA (reference sequence). CDR3 size: 16 residues. The CDR3 protein is CSARGDLAGAGDEQYF. CDR3 nucleotide sequence: TGCAGTGCTAGAGGGGATTTAGCGGGAGCAGGCGACGAGCAGTACTTC.

This clonotype was picked up a small number of times. This chain links TRBV7-9 with TRBJ1-1; D not resolved. The CDR3 totals 14 residues. The V gene's germline CDR1 is SEHNR and CDR2 FQNEAQ (reference sequence). V was shortened by 2 bases and J by 3 bases, with 10 bases between the two germline ends. CDR3 loop: CASSLKGQYTEAFF. The CDR3, as DNA: TGTGCCAGCAGCTTAAAGGGCCAGTACACTGAAGCTTTCTTT.

This sequence joins TRBV20-1 and TRBJ2-7; D is unclear. The CDR3 length is 11 residues. V lost 8 bases and J lost 6, with 14 bases in between. The germline V gene has CDR1 DFQATT and CDR2 SNEGSKA (reference sequence). This CDR3 reads CSLGKVLEQYF. The DNA of the CDR3 is TGCAGTCTCGGAAAAGTACTCGAGCAGTACTTC.

This clonotype occurred many times. The chain recombines TRBV29-1 with TRBJ1-2; a weak D match, TRBD1 (5 bases). Germline V CDR1 and CDR2: SQVTM, ANQGSEA. V was trimmed by 0 bases and J by 4 bases, leaving 21 bases between them. The length of the CDR3 is 17 residues. CDR3 coding DNA: TGCAGCGTTGAAGATGGGGCCAGGTCAGGCTCCTCCTATGGCTACACCTTC. The encoded protein is CSVEDGARSGSSYGYTF.